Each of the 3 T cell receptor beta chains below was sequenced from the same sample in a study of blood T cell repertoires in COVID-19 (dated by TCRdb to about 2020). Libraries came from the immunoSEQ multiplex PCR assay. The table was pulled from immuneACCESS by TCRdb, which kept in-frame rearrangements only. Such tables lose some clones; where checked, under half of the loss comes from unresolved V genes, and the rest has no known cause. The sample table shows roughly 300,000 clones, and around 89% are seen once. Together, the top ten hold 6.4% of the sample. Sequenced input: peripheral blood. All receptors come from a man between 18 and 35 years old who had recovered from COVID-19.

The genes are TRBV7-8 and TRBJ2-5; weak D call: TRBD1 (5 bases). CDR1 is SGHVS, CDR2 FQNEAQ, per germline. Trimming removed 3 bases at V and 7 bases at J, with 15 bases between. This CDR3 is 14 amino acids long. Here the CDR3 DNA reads TGTGCCAGCAGCTTTAGGCCAGAAAGGGGGACCCAGTACTTC. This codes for CASSFRPERGTQYF.

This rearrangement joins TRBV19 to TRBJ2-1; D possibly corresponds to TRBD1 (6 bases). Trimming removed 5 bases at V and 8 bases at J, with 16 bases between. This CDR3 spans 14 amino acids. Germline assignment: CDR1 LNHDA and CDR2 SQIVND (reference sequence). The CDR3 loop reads CASSLRQVRDEQFF. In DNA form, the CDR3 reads TGTGCCAGTAGTCTACGACAGGTGCGGGATGAGCAGTTCTTC.

The DNA of the CDR3 is TGTGCCAGTAGTATACAGGTTCCCAATCAGCCCCAGCATTTT. Protein: CASSIQVPNQPQHF. This chain links TRBV19 with TRBJ1-5; D unclear. Germline CDR1 LNHDA, CDR2 SQIVND (reference sequence). Trimming left V 2 bases short and J 3 bases short, with 8 bases between. The CDR3 extends over 14 amino acids.